Each of the 17 T cell receptor beta chains below was sequenced from the same sample in a study of blood T cell repertoires in COVID-19. This table comes from immunoSEQ multiplex PCR, and its TCRdb copy is limited to in-frame clones, with some not included. The table includes fewer than 250,000 clones, roughly 90% detected once. Sequenced: peripheral blood. The origin of the receptors is a woman aged 55-75 years with acute or convalescent COVID-19.

This chain joins TRBV4-2 and TRBJ2-7; D possibly corresponds to TRBD2 (5 bases). Trimming took off 1 base at V and 1 base at J, with 11 bases between the two ends. The CDR3 has 15 amino acids. Germline V lookup: CDR1 LGHNA, CDR2 YNFKEQ. CDR3 DNA: TGTGCCAGCAGCCAAGCACCGACTAATTCCTACGAGCAGTACTTC. Translation gives CASSQAPTNSYEQYF.

This clone is a singleton in its sample. Germline is not matched at one junction end, which may reflect a read error. CDR3 sequence (DNA): TGTGCCAGCAGCTTGAGGGGGTTGAAGACTGAAGCTTTCTTT. This translates into CASSLRGLKTEAFF. The rearrangement links TRBV5-6 to TRBJ1-1; TRBD1 might be the D (6 bases). The CDR3 loop spans 14 amino acids. Germline V gene lookup returns CDR1 SGHDT and CDR2 YYEEEE.

This rearrangement joins TRBV6-6 to TRBJ1-6; 7 nucleotides align to TRBD1. The V segment lost 7 bases and the J segment 0 bases; nucleotides outside the gene matches: 6. This CDR3 has 16 amino acids. Germline V gene lookup returns CDR1 MNHNY and CDR2 SVGAGI (reference sequence). The CDR3 DNA reads as TGTGCCAGCATCCAACAGGGGAGCTCCTATAATTCACCCCTCCACTTT. Amino acid sequence: CASIQQGSSYNSPLHF.

The chain links TRBV3-1 (or the pseudogene TRBV3-2) to TRBJ2-1; a weak D match, TRBD2 (6 bases). The CDR3 runs 16 residues. Germline V gene data show CDR1 as LGHDT and CDR2 as YNNKEL (reference sequence). Trimming pared 1 base from V and 4 bases from J, leaving 14 bases between. The CDR3 coding sequence is TGTGCCAGCAGCCAAGTTCCGAGCGGGTCGTACAATGAGCAGTTCTTC. Encoded protein: CASSQVPSGSYNEQFF.

The gene calls are TRBV20-1 and TRBJ1-1; D is perhaps TRBD1 (5 bases). CDR1 is DFQATT, CDR2 SNEGSKA, per germline (reference sequence). The CDR3 spans 11 residues. V was clipped by 2 bases and J by 11 bases, with 12 bases between them. The CDR3 sequence is CSARQTVGAFF. The DNA of the CDR3 is TGCAGTGCTAGACAGACAGTCGGGGCTTTCTTT.

The chain uses TRBV7-8 and TRBJ1-3; D is perhaps TRBD1 (6 bases). V was clipped by 5 bases and J by 0 bases, with 14 bases between them. Looked up from germline, CDR1 is SGHVS and CDR2 is FQNEAQ. The CDR3 is 16 amino acids. The CDR3 region is CASSLDRPFSGNTIYF. CDR3 DNA sequence: TGTGCCAGCAGCCTTGACAGGCCCTTCTCTGGAAACACCATATATTTT.

The V and J genes are TRBV5-3 and TRBJ1-1; 9 positions match TRBD1. TRBV5-3 is noted as an ORF with a role that remains uncertain. V was clipped by 0 bases and J by 3 bases; unmatched bases: 6. The CDR3 sequence is 16 residues long. CDR3 nucleotides: TGTGCCAGAAGCTTGGGTACGACAGGGGGGCACACTGAAGCTTTCTTT. It specifies CARSLGTTGGHTEAFF.

The chain uses TRBV27 and TRBJ2-4, with 7 positions matching TRBD1. CDR1 MNHEY and CDR2 SMNVEV come from the germline V gene (reference sequence). The V gene end was trimmed by 5 bases and the J gene end by 6 bases; junction bases not matched to a gene: 7. The CDR3 is made up of 14 amino acids. CDR3 sequence (DNA): TGTGCCAGCAGTCAAGGGGGCGCTATAAACATTCAGTACTTC. This translates into CASSQGGAINIQYF.

This clone was found once. The rearrangement joins TRBV28 to TRBJ1-3; TRBD1 aligns across 8 bases. In germline, CDR1 is MDHEN, CDR2 SYDVKM. The CDR3 is 16 amino acids. Trimming removed 4 bases from V and 0 bases from J; junction bases left unmatched: 5. The CDR3 loop reads CASSSTDRGSGNTIYF. The CDR3 DNA follows: TGTGCCAGCAGTTCTACCGACAGGGGCTCTGGAAACACCATATATTTT. Filled out from reference TRBV28 and TRBJ1-3, the complete variable domain reads DVKVTQSSRYLVKRTGEKVFLECVQDMDHENMFWYRQDPGLGLRLIYFSYDVKMKEKGDIPEGYSVSREKKERFSLILESASTNQTSMYLCASSSTDRGSGNTIYFGEGSWLTVV.

This chain links TRBV21-1 with TRBJ2-1; the table's D call of TRBD1 was not tested on the DNA. TRBV21-1 has pseudogene status. CDR3 length: 11 amino acids. The CDR3 spells CARTGYNEQFF. In nucleotides, the CDR3 is TGTGCCAGAACAGGGTACAATGAGCAGTTCTTC.

This clone was observed a few times. The chain has TRBV2 and TRBJ1-6; perhaps TRBD1 as D (5 bases). Germline lookup yields CDR1 SNHLY and CDR2 FYNNEI. Between the trimmed V and J ends, which lost 7 bases and 7 bases, there was a span of 11 bases. The CDR3 length is 13 residues. Here the CDR3 DNA reads TGTGCCAGCACCGGGGAGGGGAATTCACCCCTCCACTTT. This translates into CASTGEGNSPLHF.

J is TRBJ2-1 and V is TRBV6-2 or TRBV6-3, with 11 bases that match TRBD2. The V segment lost 2 bases and the J segment 7 bases; nucleotides outside the gene matches: 4. The CDR3 is made up of 15 amino acids. Germline CDR1 and CDR2: MNHEY and SVGEGT. CDR3 in DNA: TGTGCCAGCAGTTACGGGACTAGCGGCGGAAATGAGCAGTTCTTC. It codes for CASSYGTSGGNEQFF.

The chain has TRBV19 and TRBJ2-3, with 9 bases lining up with TRBD2. V shed 3 bases, J shed 2 bases, and the junction held 12 bases outside the gene matches. The CDR3 is made up of 18 amino acids. The germline V gene encodes CDR1 LNHDA and CDR2 SQIVND (reference sequence). In DNA form, the CDR3 reads TGTGCCAGTAGTATTAGAAAGGGGACTAGCTCTTTCACAGATACGCAGTATTTT. The encoded protein is CASSIRKGTSSFTDTQYF.

This chain connects TRBV7-2 to TRBJ2-3; no clear D. The CDR3 extends over 13 amino acids. Germline values: CDR1 SGHTA, CDR2 FQGNSA. With 6 bases removed from V and 5 bases from J, the gap between germline ends came to 12 bases. CDR3 residues: CASRRNPKDTQYF. DNA of the CDR3: TGTGCCAGCAGGCGGAATCCAAAAGATACGCAGTATTTT.

The chain's CDR3 is CASSFRLAGGPDTGELFF. The CDR3 region has the DNA TGTGCCAGCAGTTTTCGACTAGCGGGGGGGCCCGACACCGGGGAGCTGTTTTTT. The V gene is TRBV27, the J gene TRBJ2-2; 14 nucleotides match TRBD2. This CDR3 comprises 18 residues. Germline V gene data show CDR1 as MNHEY and CDR2 as SMNVEV (reference sequence). The V segment lost 3 bases and the J segment 3 bases; nucleotides outside the gene matches: 6.

This rearrangement joins TRBV7-8 to TRBJ2-7, with D hard to call. From germline, CDR1 is SGHVS and CDR2 FQNEAQ. V lost 2 bases, J lost 2 bases, and 10 bases lay in between. There are 14 residues in the CDR3. The DNA for the CDR3 is TGTGCCAGCAGCTTATCTACAGTCACCTACGAGCAGTACTTC. It yields the protein CASSLSTVTYEQYF.

The chain uses TRBV19 and TRBJ1-2, with a tentative D call TRBD1 (5 bases). Trimming took off 0 bases at V and 6 bases at J, with 11 bases between the two ends. Germline V gene lookup returns CDR1 LNHDA and CDR2 SQIVND (reference sequence). CDR3 length: 14 amino acids. In DNA, the CDR3 is TGTGCCAGTAGTATAGACAAGGGGCTGGATGGCTACACCTTC. It is translated as CASSIDKGLDGYTF. Using reference TRBV19 and TRBJ1-2 for the parts outside the CDR3, the full variable domain is DGGITQSPKYLFRKEGQNVTLSCEQNLNHDAMYWYRQDPGQGLRLIYYSQIVNDFQKGDIAEGYSVSREKKESFPLTVTSAQKNPTAFYLCASSIDKGLDGYTFGSGTRLTVV.